These T cell receptor beta chains were read from a single sample in a study of regulatory T cells in long-lasting Graves disease. MiXCR, applied by TCRdb to the multiplex PCR reads, yields one record per CDR3 protein. Here the sample spans 350,000 to 500,000 distinct CDR3 sequences, over 15% being singletons. Another study also made use of these data, one on T cells in Graves' hyperthyroidism and ophthalmopathy.

Material: peripheral blood mononuclear cells (PBMCs), obtained at new diagnosis, from a patient treated with antithyroid drugs. These receptors were collected from a woman in her 30s with Graves disease. The CDR3 runs from the conserved cysteine through the conserved F or W. A D gene is named only where the DNA matches it firmly. Not every row has a clone size; where given, it reads once, few, many or a size class.

v_gene | d_gene | abundance | CDR3aa
TRBV27 | TRBD2 | few | CASTLRGTSKETQYF
TRBV7-6 | - | many | CASSPGRGIPLEYNEQFF
TRBV12-3/TRBV12-4 | TRBD1 | many | CASTQGQGRQPQHF
TRBV6-9 | TRBD2 | many | CASSYRAGGADTQYF
TRBV28 | - | many | CASSFLGPLHF
TRBV18 | TRBD2 | many | CASSPGGLSSYEQYF
TRBV7-2 | TRBD2 | many | CASSSPSRVPSGRPYSYNEQFF
TRBV11-2 | - | - | CASSLDRGGYYGYTF
TRBV12-5 | - | - | CASGYGSEKFF
TRBV5-4 | TRBD2 | - | CASSWGLAGAYNEQFF
TRBV19 | - | few | CASSIGGVGLLMNTEAFF